One and the same sample provided the 10 T cell receptor beta chains below, sequenced in a study of blood T cell repertoires in COVID-19. The method was immunoSEQ multiplex PCR; TCRdb's version includes in-frame clones alone and lacks a portion of them. The data hold just over 95,000 clones, with around nine tenths observed a single time. The sequencing sample was made of peripheral blood. The receptors here all came from a human donor in a cohort sampled during active COVID-19.

The rearrangement links TRBV7-9 to TRBJ2-2; 11 bases match TRBD2. Germline V lookup: CDR1 SEHNR, CDR2 FQNEAQ (reference sequence). This CDR3 region has 16 residues. V shed 5 bases, J shed 4 bases, and the junction held 6 bases outside the gene matches. CDR3 DNA: TGTGCCAGCAGCCTTACTAGCGGGAGTCGCACCGGGGAGCTGTTTTTT. Amino acid sequence: CASSLTSGSRTGELFF.

This clone was counted a single time. The chain joins TRBV7-2 to TRBJ2-1, with D possibly TRBD2 on 6 matching bases. V lost 2 bases to trimming and J lost 1 base, with 12 bases between them. The CDR3 covers 16 residues. Germline values: CDR1 SGHTA, CDR2 FQGNSA. CDR3 amino acids: CASSLSAGWSYNEQFF. The CDR3 region has the DNA TGTGCCAGCAGCTTATCGGCGGGGTGGTCCTACAATGAGCAGTTCTTC. Full variable domain (remainder filled in from reference TRBV7-2 and TRBJ2-1): GAGVSQSPSNKVTEKGKDVELRCDPISGHTALYWYRQSLGQGLEFLIYFQGNSAPDKSGLPSDRFSAERTGGSVSTLTIQRTQQEDSAVYLCASSLSAGWSYNEQFFGPGTRLTVL.

The rearrangement uses TRBV21-1 and TRBJ1-6; the DNA was not compared with TRBD1, the D call given in the table. TRBV21-1 represents a pseudogene. The CDR3 covers 17 residues. CDR3 sequence reads: CASSKPGQGFGASPLHF. The CDR3 DNA is TGTGCCAGCAGCAAGCCCGGACAGGGGTTTGGCGCTTCACCCCTCCACTTT.

This chain joins TRBV7-9 and TRBJ1-6; 9 nucleotides match TRBD1. The CDR3 totals 18 residues. J lost 10 bases, V lost 6 bases, and 19 bases had no gene match. Germline CDR1 SEHNR, CDR2 FQNEAQ (reference sequence). The CDR3 region is CASSTTRAGQGFVSPLHF. The CDR3 DNA follows: TGTGCCAGCAGTACCACCCGGGCGGGACAGGGTTTCGTCTCACCCCTCCACTTT.

The J gene is TRBJ2-7, the V gene TRBV27, with TRBD1 as a possible D gene (5 bases). The ends were cut back, 6 bases at V and 0 bases at J, with 12 bases in the middle. Looked up from germline, CDR1 is MNHEY and CDR2 is SMNVEV (reference sequence). The CDR3 runs to 14 residues. CDR3 region: CASSRTPPSYEQYF. The DNA of the CDR3 is TGTGCCAGCAGCCGGACACCTCCCTCCTACGAGCAGTACTTC.

The CDR3 is CASNTGLNYGYTF. The CDR3 DNA reads TGTGCCAGCAATACGGGATTAAACTATGGCTACACCTTC. The chain recombines TRBV6-5 with TRBJ1-2, with unresolved D. Trimming shortened V by 7 bases and J by 2 bases, and 11 bases separated the two germline ends. The CDR3 runs to 13 residues. Germline lookup yields CDR1 MNHEY and CDR2 SVGAGI.

This chain uses TRBV7-9 with TRBJ2-4, with D perhaps matching TRBD1 (6 bases). V was clipped by 1 base and J by 6 bases, with 13 bases between them. The CDR3 runs 15 residues. Germline CDR1 and CDR2: SEHNR and FQNEAQ (reference sequence). CDR3: CASSLGQGMGNIQYF. In nucleotides, the CDR3 is TGTGCCAGCAGCTTAGGGCAGGGGATGGGAAACATTCAGTACTTC.

The genes are TRBV5-6 and TRBJ2-7; possibly TRBD2 for D (6 bases). The V gene lost 4 bases and the J gene lost 7 bases, with 15 bases spanning the gap. Looked up from germline, CDR1 is SGHDT and CDR2 is YYEEEE. The length of the CDR3 is 13 residues. CDR3 coding DNA: TGTGCCAGCAGCACCGGACTACCAGGGGAGCAGTACTTC. Translated, it gives CASSTGLPGEQYF.

In this sample, this clone turned up a few times. V gene TRBV7-9 combines with J gene TRBJ1-2; 9 bases are shared with TRBD1. The CDR3 spans 14 residues. Germline-derived CDR1 and CDR2 are SEHNR and FQNEAQ (reference sequence). Trimming removed 5 bases from V and 3 bases from J; junction bases left unmatched: 4. In DNA, the CDR3 is TGTGCCAGCAGCCTCGGGACAGGGTACTATGGCTACACCTTC. Its protein is CASSLGTGYYGYTF.

This clone was detected only a few times. This sequence joins TRBV14 and TRBJ1-5; D is unresolved. Trimming left V 3 bases short and J 6 bases short, with 3 bases between. CDR3 length equals 11 residues. The V gene's germline CDR1 is SGHDN and CDR2 FVKESK. CDR3 in amino acids: CASSQRQPQHF. CDR3 nucleotides: TGTGCCAGCAGCCAGCGTCAGCCCCAGCATTTT.